The rows below give T cell receptor beta chains drawn from one sample of a study of T-cell memory formation after mild COVID-19. MiXCR was run by TCRdb on the 5' RACE reads, yielding one entry per CDR3 protein. The repertoire holds fewer than 700,000 distinct CDR3 sequences, around 17% seen once, with around 12% in the top ten. Sequenced material: PBMCs or a T cell subset sorted from them (not recorded which). The receptor set was obtained from an adult woman who had mild COVID-19 (a few samples of this study predate the infection). Cell type and time point are not known. CDR3s include the opening cysteine and the closing phenylalanine or tryptophan. A D gene is named only where the DNA matches it firmly. Only part of the rows carry a size: once, few, many, or a class if the clone is expanded.

D gene,clone size,J gene,V gene,CDR3 length,CDR3 DNA,CDR3 protein
TRBD1,.,TRBJ2-7,TRBV5-5,18,TGTGCCAGCAGCTTGGAATTTTCCGGGACAGGGAGCTCCTACGAGCAGTACTTC,CASSLEFSGTGSSYEQYF
.,few,TRBJ2-1,TRBV5-1,12,TGCGCCAGCAGCTTTAGACCAACTGAGCAGTTCTTC,CASSFRPTEQFF
.,.,TRBJ1-1,TRBV9,13,TGTGCCAGCAGCGCTTACCGGAACACTGAAGCTTTCTTT,CASSAYRNTEAFF
.,.,TRBJ1-1,TRBV7-2,13,TGTGCCAGCAGCCCCGAGGGGCTCGGTGAAGCTTTCTTT,CASSPEGLGEAFF
.,.,TRBJ1-4,TRBV5-1,15,TGCGCCAGCAGCCCCTTTGGGGGCCACAATGAAAAACTGTTTTTT,CASSPFGGHNEKLFF
.,few,TRBJ2-5,TRBV7-9,16,TGTGCCAGCAGCTTAGCTACAGCGGCCTACAAAGAGACCCAGTACTTC,CASSLATAAYKETQYF
.,.,TRBJ1-1,TRBV4-1,16,TGCGCCAGCAGCCAGACACAGGGCAGGAGAAACACTGAAGCTTTCTTT,CASSQTQGRRNTEAFF
TRBD1,few,TRBJ1-1,TRBV20-1,12,TGCAGTGCTACTAGACAGGGGGCCTTGGCTTTCTTT,CSATRQGALAFF
TRBD1,few,TRBJ2-7,TRBV6-5,15,TGTGCCAGCAGACGACAGGGGGCTAGGTCCTACGAGCAGTACTTC,CASRRQGARSYEQYF
TRBD1,many,TRBJ1-3,TRBV7-2,16,TGTGCCAGCAGCGCTACAGGGGGTGGCAGAGGAAACACCATATATTTT,CASSATGGGRGNTIYF
TRBD1,.,TRBJ1-1,TRBV6-1,12,TGTGCCAGCAGGGGACAGCTCACTGAAGCTTTCTTT,CASRGQLTEAFF
TRBD1,few,TRBJ2-5,TRBV12-3/TRBV12-4,14,TGTGCCAGCAGACGACAGGGGTGGCAAGAGACCCAGTACTTC,CASRRQGWQETQYF
TRBD1,.,TRBJ2-7,TRBV7-2,17,TGTGCCAGCAGCTTAACCGGAGACAGGGGGCCAGCCTACGAGCAGTACTTC,CASSLTGDRGPAYEQYF
TRBD1,few,TRBJ1-1,TRBV3-1,16,TGTGCCAGCAGCCGCACGCAGGGACAGGCGAACACTGAAGCTTTCTTT,CASSRTQGQANTEAFF
.,.,TRBJ2-2,TRBV5-5,18,TGTGCCAGCAGCTACGGACTAGTTGGGGACATTTTGGCCGGGGAGCTGTTTTTT,CASSYGLVGDILAGELFF
TRBD2,many,TRBJ2-7,TRBV5-1,13,TGCGCCAGCAGCTGGACTAGTGCCTACGAGCAGTACTTC,CASSWTSAYEQYF
.,once,TRBJ1-6,TRBV20-1,13,TGCAGTGCTCAACTCTCCTATAATTCACCCCTCCACTTT,CSAQLSYNSPLHF
.,.,TRBJ1-1,TRBV7-9,14,TGTGCCAGCAGCTTACGGGCGAAAGACACTGAAGCTTTCTTT,CASSLRAKDTEAFF
.,few,TRBJ2-5,TRBV6-5,18,TGTGCCAGCAGTTACTCGCACCTCCGGTGGGACTCGCAAGAGACCCAGTACTTC,CASSYSHLRWDSQETQYF
.,.,TRBJ1-1,TRBV4-3,15,TGCGCCAGCAGCCAGATGAGGGACTGGAACACTGAAGCTTTCTTT,CASSQMRDWNTEAFF
.,few,TRBJ2-7,TRBV4-3,17,TGCGCCAGCAGCCAAGATGTGGCTGGAGGGCCTATCTACGAGCAGTACTTC,CASSQDVAGGPIYEQYF
TRBD1,few,TRBJ2-7,TRBV2,14,TGTGCCAGCAGTGAAGGGACAGGGACTTGGGAGCAGTACTTC,CASSEGTGTWEQYF
.,.,TRBJ1-2,TRBV11-2,15,TGTGCCAGCAGCTTAGAGTCCTGGGAGGCCTATGGCTACACCTTC,CASSLESWEAYGYTF
.,many,TRBJ2-3,TRBV3-1,12,TGTGCCAGCAGCCAAGACGGGCGGGGTCTGTATTTT,CASSQDGRGLYF
.,few,TRBJ2-5,TRBV2,13,TGTGCCAGCGGAAAAGCGAGAGGGGAGACCCAGTACTTC,CASGKARGETQYF
TRBD1,few,TRBJ2-5,TRBV11-2,14,TGTGCCAGCAGTCGGGACAGTAACCAAGAGACCCAGTACTTC,CASSRDSNQETQYF
.,few,TRBJ2-5,TRBV11-2,15,TGTGCCAGCAGTTTCCATGTGGGGGCCGGGGAGACCCAGTACTTC,CASSFHVGAGETQYF
.,few,TRBJ2-2,TRBV7-2,14,TGTGCCAGCAGCTTTTGGCAAGCCACCGGGGAGCTGTTTTTT,CASSFWQATGELFF
.,few,TRBJ2-7,TRBV5-1,15,TGCGCCAGCAGCTTGGTCGGACTGGGCGACTACGAGCAGTACTTC,CASSLVGLGDYEQYF
TRBD2,.,TRBJ2-3,TRBV7-9,16,TGTGCCAGCAGCTTAGGGGTAGCGGGACGCACGGATACGCAGTATTTT,CASSLGVAGRTDTQYF
TRBD1,few,TRBJ2-3,TRBV2,13,TGTGCCAGCAGTGACAGGGGGCGGGATACGCAGTATTTT,CASSDRGRDTQYF
.,.,TRBJ2-3,TRBV27,11,TGTGCCAGCAGTTTTGGGCCAACGCAGTATTTT,CASSFGPTQYF
.,.,TRBJ2-7,TRBV5-1,15,TGCGCCAGCAGCTTGGGCTCAGGGGCCCCCGGCGAGCAGTACTTC,CASSLGSGAPGEQYF
.,few,TRBJ1-2,TRBV6-2/TRBV6-3,12,TGTGCCAGCAGTTCGCGGTGGTGGGGCTACACCTTC,CASSSRWWGYTF
.,few,TRBJ2-7,TRBV6-5,12,TGTGCTACTACAGGGCTCGCCTACGAGCAGTACTTC,CATTGLAYEQYF
.,.,TRBJ2-1,TRBV6-2/TRBV6-3,16,TGTGCCAGCAGTTATCGATCGCGGCGGGACCACAATGAGCAGTTCTTC,CASSYRSRRDHNEQFF
.,.,TRBJ2-7,TRBV3-1,17,TGTGCCAGCAGCCAAGAATTTGTGGGGGAACACTCCTACGAGCAGTACTTC,CASSQEFVGEHSYEQYF
.,few,TRBJ2-2,TRBV24-1,16,TGTGCCACCAGTGATTCCCGACAGCCAAACACCGGGGAGCTGTTTTTT,CATSDSRQPNTGELFF
.,.,TRBJ1-1,TRBV12-5,14,TGTGCTAGTGCCCGGCCCGACAGGAACACTGAAGCTTTCTTT,CASARPDRNTEAFF
TRBD1,.,TRBJ1-1,TRBV9,13,TGTGCCAGCAGCGTAGGAGTGGGACAGGAAGCTTTCTTT,CASSVGVGQEAFF